One sample yielded the 27 T cell receptor beta chains listed below, sequenced in a study of blood T cell repertoires in COVID-19. Data came from immunoSEQ multiplex PCR; TCRdb stores just in-frame clones and leaves some out. The repertoire holds around 270,000 clones, with around nine tenths as singletons. The sequenced sample consisted of peripheral blood. These receptors were collected from a man between 35 and 55 years old who had recovered from COVID-19.

The J gene is TRBJ1-4, the V gene TRBV14; D not certain. CDR3 length: 16 amino acids. Germline V gene lookup returns CDR1 SGHDN and CDR2 FVKESK. The V gene lost 1 base and the J gene lost 4 bases, with 13 bases spanning the gap. In nucleotides, the CDR3 is TGTGCCAGCAGCCAAGGTTGGGCGGGATTTAATGAAAAACTGTTTTTT. Encoded protein: CASSQGWAGFNEKLFF.

The V call is TRBV10-3, the J call TRBJ2-3; maybe TRBD1 (6 bases). V was pared by 2 bases and J by 3 bases, with 9 bases between. Germline CDR1 reads ENHRY; CDR2 reads SYGVKD. The CDR3 covers 14 residues. The CDR3: CAISEGQRTDTQYF. The CDR3 coding sequence is TGTGCCATCAGTGAGGGACAGAGGACAGATACGCAGTATTTT.

The gene calls are TRBV6-1 and TRBJ1-1; 8 positions match TRBD1. With V trimmed by 4 bases and J by 0 bases, 13 bases remained unmatched. Germline CDR1 reads MNHNS; CDR2 reads SASEGT. The CDR3 totals 18 residues. CDR3 protein: CASSVPRDDRGLNTEAFF. The DNA for the CDR3 is TGTGCCAGCAGTGTCCCAAGGGACGACAGGGGACTGAACACTGAAGCTTTCTTT.

The V gene is TRBV18, the J gene TRBJ2-2; 12 nucleotides align to TRBD2. Germline lookup yields CDR1 KGHSH and CDR2 LQKENI. With 2 bases clipped from V and 9 bases from J, the junction kept 7 bases outside the gene matches. CDR3 length: 16 residues. CDR3 in amino acids: CASSPGLAGISRELFF. The CDR3 coding sequence is TGTGCCAGCTCACCAGGACTAGCGGGAATTTCTAGGGAGCTGTTTTTT.

The count of this clone is one. This chain joins TRBV11-2 and TRBJ2-1; D unclear. The CDR3 covers 15 residues. The germline V gene has CDR1 SGHAT and CDR2 FQNNGV. The V and J ends lost 1 base and 4 bases respectively, with 11 bases between them. The CDR3 DNA reads TGTGCCAGCAGCTTAGGGAGCGCCGAGTACAATGAGCAGTTCTTC. Protein: CASSLGSAEYNEQFF. Full variable domain (outside the CDR3, taken from reference TRBV11-2 and TRBJ2-1): EAGVAQSPRYKIIEKRQSVAFWCNPISGHATLYWYQQILGQGPKLLIQFQNNGVVDDSQLPKDRFSAERLKGVDSTLKIQPAKLEDSAVYLCASSLGSAEYNEQFFGPGTRLTVL.

This chain joins TRBV9 and TRBJ2-1, with 7 bases that match TRBD2. The germline V gene encodes CDR1 SGDLS and CDR2 YYNGEE. V lost 1 base, J lost 0 bases, and 13 bases stayed unmatched. The CDR3 runs 19 residues. The CDR3 DNA is TGTGCCAGCAGCGTATCGCGGGGGAAAGCCTCGAGCTCCTACAATGAGCAGTTCTTC. Amino acids: CASSVSRGKASSSYNEQFF.

The V gene is TRBV4-2, the J gene TRBJ2-1, with TRBD2 matching over 10 bases. This CDR3 has 13 amino acids. J gave up 5 bases and V 8 bases, and 3 bases lay outside the gene matches. Germline V gives CDR1 LGHNA, CDR2 YNFKEQ. The CDR3 coding sequence is TGTGCCAGCGGGACTAGCGAACACAATGAGCAGTTCTTC. Its protein is CASGTSEHNEQFF.

V and J are TRBV19 and TRBJ2-7, with a weak D call TRBD2 (5 bases). V was pared by 4 bases and J by 9 bases, with 16 bases between. Germline V gene sequence: CDR1 LNHDA, CDR2 SQIVND (reference sequence). The CDR3 sequence is 13 residues long. CDR3 residues: CASSNGPTTGQYF. CDR3 DNA: TGTGCCAGTAGTAATGGACCGACTACGGGGCAGTACTTC.

The V call is TRBV7-3, the J call TRBJ2-6, with 8 bases fitting TRBD2. CDR3 length: 18 amino acids. V lost 3 bases to trimming and J lost 1 base; unmatched junction nucleotides: 8. Germline V CDR1 and CDR2: SGHTA, FQGTGA. In DNA, the CDR3 is TGTGCCAGCAGCTTTGAGATAGCGGGATTTTCTGGGGCCAACGTCCTGACTTTC. Translating it yields CASSFEIAGFSGANVLTF.

The chain uses TRBV5-1 and TRBJ2-2, with 8 bases matching TRBD2. The CDR3 length is 18 residues. Germline CDR1 reads SGHRS; CDR2 reads YFSETQ. V trimming: 0 bases; J trimming: 4 bases; junction bases outside the gene matches: 11. CDR3 nucleotides: TGCGCCAGCAGCTTGGAGCGTCGGGAGGGCGTGGGCACCGGGGAGCTGTTTTTT. It yields the protein CASSLERREGVGTGELFF.

The chain is built from TRBV11-2 and TRBJ1-2; 11 positions match TRBD1. This CDR3 has 14 amino acids. Germline CDR1 SGHAT, CDR2 FQNNGV. The trim removed 6 bases at V and 5 bases at J, leaving 5 bases unmatched. The CDR3 nucleotides are TGTGCCAGCAGTCCGGACAGGGGGCTGTATGGCTACACCTTC. It yields the protein CASSPDRGLYGYTF. Combining the CDR3 with reference TRBV11-2 and TRBJ1-2 gives the whole variable domain EAGVAQSPRYKIIEKRQSVAFWCNPISGHATLYWYQQILGQGPKLLIQFQNNGVVDDSQLPKDRFSAERLKGVDSTLKIQPAKLEDSAVYLCASSPDRGLYGYTFGSGTRLTVV.

J is TRBJ1-1 and V is TRBV5-8; 7 nucleotides match TRBD1. With V trimmed by 0 bases and J by 7 bases, 6 bases remained unmatched. This CDR3 region has 14 residues. CDR1 and CDR2 (germline): SGHTS, YDEGEE. DNA of the CDR3: TGTGCCAGCAGCTTGGAAGTACGGACAGGTGAAGCTTTCTTT. This gives the protein CASSLEVRTGEAFF. The variable domain in full, completed from reference TRBV5-8 and TRBJ1-1, reads EAGVTQSPTHLIKTRGQQATLRCSPISGHTSVYWYQQALGLGLQFLLWYDEGEERNRGNFPPRFSGRQFPNYSSELNVNALELEDSALYLCASSLEVRTGEAFFGQGTRLTVV.

The chain recombines TRBV4-1 with TRBJ1-2; D is perhaps TRBD1 (6 bases). The CDR3 is 15 residues long. Germline V gene data show CDR1 as MGHRA and CDR2 as YSYEKL. V gave up 4 bases and J gave up 0 bases, with 12 bases separating them. CDR3 in DNA: TGCGCCAGCAGCCCTGACAGGAGAGCTAACTATGGCTACACCTTC. It translates to CASSPDRRANYGYTF.

In its sample, this clone was seen once. V usage is TRBV30 and J usage is TRBJ1-1, with D possibly being TRBD1 (5 bases). V lost 0 bases to trimming and J lost 0 bases, with 5 bases between them. The germline V gene has CDR1 GTSNPN and CDR2 SVGIG (reference sequence). This CDR3 has 13 amino acids. DNA for the CDR3: TGTGCCTGGAGTGTACAGGTGAACACTGAAGCTTTCTTT. Encoded protein: CAWSVQVNTEAFF.

The chain employs TRBV20-1 and TRBJ2-1, with 8 bases matching TRBD2. Losses at the gene ends were 3 bases for V and 7 bases for J; bases not matched to a gene: 11. Germline-derived CDR1 and CDR2 are DFQATT and SNEGSKA (reference sequence). This CDR3 spans 15 amino acids. The CDR3 spells CSASYTRGAVNEQFF. Here the CDR3 DNA reads TGCAGTGCTAGTTATACGCGGGGGGCGGTAAATGAGCAGTTCTTC.

The V and J genes are TRBV19 and TRBJ2-3; maybe TRBD2 (6 bases). Germline-derived CDR1 and CDR2 are LNHDA and SQIVND (reference sequence). V was clipped by 5 bases and J by 5 bases, with 14 bases between them. The CDR3 has 14 amino acids. In DNA form, the CDR3 reads TGTGCCAGTAGTCAGGGACTTCTAGGAGATACGCAGTATTTT. Translating it yields CASSQGLLGDTQYF.

This chain uses TRBV5-6 with TRBJ2-7, with 9 bases matching TRBD1. Germline assignment: CDR1 SGHDT and CDR2 YYEEEE. With V trimmed by 3 bases and J by 5 bases, 0 bases remained unmatched. The CDR3 loop spans 12 amino acids. CDR3 region: CASSWDRDEQYF. The CDR3, as DNA: TGTGCCAGCAGCTGGGACAGGGACGAGCAGTACTTC.

The chain carries TRBV6-5 and TRBJ1-2; 10 nucleotides align to TRBD1. Trimming at V came to 6 bases and at J to 1 base, leaving 2 bases not matched to a gene. From germline, CDR1 is MNHEY and CDR2 SVGAGI. The CDR3 is 14 amino acids. This chain's CDR3 is CASRGDRGNYGYTF. CDR3 DNA sequence: TGTGCCAGCAGGGGGGACAGGGGTAACTATGGCTACACCTTC.

The rearrangement uses TRBV5-1 and TRBJ1-6, with 7 nucleotides matching TRBD1. This CDR3 contains 14 residues. The germline CDR1 and CDR2 sequences are SGHRS and YFSETQ. Germline trimming cut 4 bases from V and 8 bases from J; bases unmatched to any gene: 6. CDR3 loop: CASSRDRPDSPLHF. Written as DNA, the CDR3 is TGCGCCAGCAGCCGGGACAGACCTGATTCACCCCTCCACTTT.

The V gene is TRBV2, the J gene TRBJ2-3, with D unresolved. V gave up 6 bases and J gave up 0 bases, with 22 bases separating them. CDR1 is SNHLY and CDR2 is FYNNEI in the germline V gene. The CDR3 extends over 18 amino acids. As DNA, the CDR3 is TGTGCCAGCAGCCAACCCCCTCTCCTAGGCTCTAGCACAGATACGCAGTATTTT. Its translation is CASSQPPLLGSSTDTQYF.

The chain carries TRBV9 and TRBJ1-2; 9 nucleotides align to TRBD1. Germline V gives CDR1 SGDLS, CDR2 YYNGEE. V gave up 3 bases and J gave up 2 bases; unmatched junction bases: 5. There are 15 residues in the CDR3. CDR3 coding DNA: TGTGCCAGCAGCGACCGGGACAGGGAGAACTATGGCTACACCTTC. Protein product: CASSDRDRENYGYTF.

The J gene is TRBJ2-3, the V gene TRBV2; tentatively, D is TRBD1 (5 bases). The germline gives CDR1 SNHLY, CDR2 FYNNEI. V lost 1 base and J lost 1, with 9 bases in between. The CDR3 runs to 15 residues. The CDR3 is CASSEGGFGTDTQYF. CDR3 in DNA: TGTGCCAGCAGTGAAGGGGGCTTCGGCACAGATACGCAGTATTTT.

The chain carries TRBV7-9 and TRBJ2-2, with TRBD2 matching over 9 bases. The CDR3 spans 14 residues. Germline V gene lookup returns CDR1 SEHNR and CDR2 FQNEAQ (reference sequence). V was pared by 11 bases and J by 0 bases, with 4 bases of the junction left unmatched. The CDR3 DNA is TGTGCCTGCCAGCGGGGGGCGAACACCGGGGAGCTGTTTTTT. Translating gives CACQRGANTGELFF.

This chain links TRBV6-5 with TRBJ2-7, with a possible D match to TRBD2 (7 bases). Germline V gene sequence: CDR1 MNHEY, CDR2 SVGAGI. The length of the CDR3 is 16 residues. V gave up 3 bases and J gave up 1 base, with 16 bases separating them. As DNA, the CDR3 is TGTGCCAGCAGTTATGCGGGGGCTTCTATTTCCTACGAGCAGTACTTC. Residues: CASSYAGASISYEQYF.

This chain connects TRBV6-5 to TRBJ2-7; 7 positions agree with TRBD1. Looked up from germline, CDR1 is MNHEY and CDR2 is SVGAGI. The CDR3 contains 15 residues. The trim removed 5 bases at V and 1 base at J, leaving 8 bases unmatched. The DNA for the CDR3 is TGTGCCAGCAGTATTCGACAGGGATTGTCCTACGAGCAGTACTTC. Its translation: CASSIRQGLSYEQYF.

This rearrangement joins TRBV11-3 to TRBJ2-1; TRBD2 aligns across 11 bases. This CDR3 has 18 residues. Germline V gene lookup returns CDR1 SGHNT and CDR2 YENEEA. With 4 bases clipped from V and 7 bases from J, the junction kept 15 bases outside the gene matches. This CDR3 reads CASSSTPLLAGALNEQFF. CDR3 bases: TGTGCCAGCAGCTCAACCCCTCTACTAGCGGGGGCCCTTAATGAGCAGTTCTTC.

The gene calls are TRBV18 and TRBJ2-3; TRBD2 matches 12 bases. CDR1 is KGHSH and CDR2 is LQKENI in the germline V gene. V gave up 1 base and J gave up 3 bases; unmatched junction bases: 8. CDR3 length equals 18 residues. The CDR3 reads CASSPLPASGGATDTQYF. As DNA, the CDR3 is TGTGCCAGCTCACCACTGCCTGCTAGCGGGGGGGCGACAGATACGCAGTATTTT.